This T cell receptor (beta chain) is drawn from a study of CD8 T cells in ankylosing spondylitis. Overall study results and limits: Reported data indicate significant enrichment of disease-linked clones within matched ankylosing spondylitis synovial fluid.

This clonotype was counted ten times or more. Antigen: not known. TCRdb re-derived calls from the 5' RACE reads in MiXCR, one entry per CDR3 protein. In the table there are about 35,000 distinct CDR3 sequences, around 10% of which are singletons. The CDR3 contains 15 residues. Trimming shortened V by 0 bases and J by 0 bases, and 7 bases separated the two germline ends. CDR1 SGHRS and CDR2 YFSETQ come from the germline V gene. J is TRBJ2-4 and V is TRBV5-1; D gene uncertain. The TCR comes from a male donor with ankylosing spondylitis or in good health (not recorded which). Material: blood, either unsorted or a sorted T cell fraction (not recorded which). CDR3 in amino acids: CASSLGELAKNIQYF. DNA for the CDR3: TGCGCCAGCAGCTTGGGAGAGTTAGCCAAAAACATTCAGTACTTC.